The 20 T cell receptor beta chains below all came from one sample that was sequenced in a study of blood T cells in healthy people across ages. Next came a second PCR, run for about 6 to 11 cycles, which used a sample-barcoded 5' primer along with a J-beta primer mix. TCRdb re-analysed the 5' RACE reads in MiXCR, keeping a single row per CDR3 protein. The sample holds about 1.1 million distinct CDR3 sequences; more than 30% are singletons and the top ten take about 12%. Source material: blood. These receptors were obtained from a man in his late teens or twenties in good health.

This clonotype has only a few counts. The genes are TRBV29-1 and TRBJ2-1, with D perhaps matching TRBD1 (5 bases). CDR3 length: 14 residues. V lost 0 bases to trimming and J lost 2 bases, with 8 bases between them. Per germline, CDR1 SQVTM and CDR2 ANQGSEA. The CDR3 is CSVEDRGAYNEQFF. CDR3 nucleotides: TGCAGCGTTGAAGATAGGGGCGCCTACAATGAGCAGTTCTTC.

CDR3 loop: CASSLSWDRGSPLHF. Here the CDR3 DNA reads TGTGCCAGCAGTTTGAGCTGGGACAGGGGTTCACCCCTCCACTTT. The chain recombines TRBV12-3 or TRBV12-4 with TRBJ1-6, with 10 nucleotides matching TRBD1. The CDR3 contains 15 residues. V lost 3 bases, J lost 9 bases, and 5 bases stayed unmatched.

Only one count was recorded for this clonotype. Sequence at one end of the junction differs from germline and may be a read error. V and J are TRBV2 and TRBJ1-5; D ambiguous. CDR1 and CDR2 from the germline V gene are SNHLY and FYNNEI. There are 12 residues in the CDR3. CDR3 region: CSSSEGHNGRHF. The CDR3 DNA sequence: TGTTCCAGCAGTGAAGGCCACAACGGAAGGCATTTT.

This clonotype has more than one count but fewer than ten. J is TRBJ2-1 and V is TRBV28, with D unclear. CDR1 and CDR2 from the germline V gene are MDHEN and SYDVKM. Trimming took 6 bases from V and 1 from J, leaving 13 bases between them. The CDR3 spans 15 residues. The CDR3 sequence: CASSRTRISYNEQFF. The CDR3 DNA is TGTGCCAGCAGCAGAACCCGTATTTCCTACAATGAGCAGTTCTTC.

V usage is TRBV4-1 and J usage is TRBJ1-1, with a possible D match to TRBD1 (6 bases). Trimming removed 2 bases at V and 5 bases at J, with 15 bases between. Germline V gene data show CDR1 as MGHRA and CDR2 as YSYEKL. CDR3 length equals 15 residues. The CDR3 DNA is TGCGCCAGCAGCCAAAAGGGGGGATTCGAGACTGAAGCTTTCTTT. Amino acids: CASSQKGGFETEAFF.

This clonotype was seen more than once but under ten times. The chain employs TRBV12-3 or TRBV12-4 and TRBJ2-5; 9 bases agree with TRBD1. The length of the CDR3 is 14 residues. The V and J ends lost 7 bases and 5 bases, in that order; junction bases with no gene match: 8. This chain's CDR3 is CASIRTGAIETQYF. The CDR3 DNA is TGTGCCAGCATTCGGACAGGGGCAATCGAGACCCAGTACTTC.

The sample holds a few counts of this clonotype. Written as DNA, the CDR3 is TGCAGCGTTGAGGTCGGACCTCGTTATGGCTACACCTTC. It is translated as CSVEVGPRYGYTF. This sequence joins TRBV29-1 and TRBJ1-2, with D uncertain. Germline V gene sequence: CDR1 SQVTM, CDR2 ANQGSEA. Trimming removed 3 bases from V and 5 bases from J, with 13 bases in between. CDR3 length equals 13 residues.

This clonotype has more than one count but fewer than ten. The rearrangement joins TRBV7-8 to TRBJ2-3; D is unresolved. Per the germline V gene, CDR1 is SGHVS and CDR2 is FQNEAQ. The CDR3 covers 17 residues. The V gene lost 4 bases and the J gene lost 2 bases, with 19 bases spanning the gap. CDR3 DNA sequence: TGTGCCAGCAGCTCCGCCAGCGACTCATATTTCACAGATACGCAGTATTTT. This gives the protein CASSSASDSYFTDTQYF.

Only a few counts were recorded for this clonotype. The V gene is TRBV20-1, the J gene TRBJ1-3, with D perhaps matching TRBD1 (5 bases). The germline V and J ends were trimmed by 4 bases and 9 bases, with 10 bases remaining between them. In germline, CDR1 is DFQATT, CDR2 SNEGSKA (reference sequence). The CDR3 has 11 amino acids. The CDR3 region has the DNA TGCAGTGCTACCGCCGGGGGCACCATATATTTT. Protein product: CSATAGGTIYF.

Only a few counts were recorded for this clonotype. The genes are TRBV20-1 and TRBJ1-2, with D unclear. This CDR3 has 12 amino acids. V was shortened by 1 base and J by 7 bases, with 10 bases between the two germline ends. Per the germline V gene, CDR1 is DFQATT and CDR2 is SNEGSKA (reference sequence). CDR3 nucleotides: TGCAGTGCTAGAGTCGTAGTCAGTGGCTACACCTTC. Amino acid sequence: CSARVVVSGYTF.

This clonotype was seen just once. The chain employs TRBV2 and TRBJ1-1; TRBD1 might be the D (5 bases). The ends were cut back, 8 bases at V and 0 bases at J, with 16 bases in the middle. This CDR3 region has 15 residues. Germline CDR1 is SNHLY and CDR2 is FYNNEI. CDR3 DNA sequence: TGTGCCAGCGGTAGGGCAGGGAGAGTGAACACTGAAGCTTTCTTT. Encoded protein: CASGRAGRVNTEAFF. Complete variable domain (other parts from reference TRBV2 and TRBJ1-1): EPEVTQTPSHQVTQMGQEVILRCVPISNHLYFYWYRQILGQKVEFLVSFYNNEISEKSEIFDDQFSVERPDGSNFTLKIRSTKLEDSAMYFCASGRAGRVNTEAFFGQGTRLTVV.

The rearrangement uses TRBV7-9 and TRBJ1-6; TRBD1 matches at 7 bases. The germline V gene encodes CDR1 SEHNR and CDR2 FQNEAQ (reference sequence). V lost 5 bases and J lost 8; bases outside the gene matches: 6. The CDR3 is 14 residues long. CDR3: CASSRTTGDSPLHF. The CDR3 DNA sequence: TGTGCCAGCAGCCGAACTACAGGGGATTCACCCCTCCACTTT. The full variable domain, in which reference TRBV7-9 and TRBJ1-6 provide the parts outside the CDR3, is DTGVSQNPRHKITKRGQNVTFRCDPISEHNRLYWYRQTLGQGPEFLTYFQNEAQLEKSRLLSDRFSAERPKGSFSTLEIQRTEQGDSAMYLCASSRTTGDSPLHFGNGTRLTVT.

This clonotype was seen a few times. The chain recombines TRBV12-3 or TRBV12-4 with TRBJ1-2; perhaps TRBD1 as D (5 bases). The V end was cut by 6 bases, the J end by 1 base, with 15 bases between. CDR3 length equals 15 residues. Here the CDR3 DNA reads TGTGCCAGCAGGGTCTGGGGACCTCTTAACTATGGCTACACCTTC. This codes for CASRVWGPLNYGYTF.

There are a few counts of this clonotype. The CDR3 protein is CASINQPQHF. The CDR3 DNA is TGTGCCAGCATCAATCAGCCCCAGCATTTT. This chain connects TRBV2 to TRBJ1-5; D unclear. The V gene's germline CDR1 is SNHLY and CDR2 FYNNEI. CDR3 size: 10 residues. The V end lost 7 bases, the J end lost 3 bases, and 1 base lay between the germline ends.

V usage is TRBV12-3 or TRBV12-4 and J usage is TRBJ1-5; D is undetermined. CDR3 length: 13 residues. V shed 7 bases and J shed 3 bases, with 10 bases lying between them. CDR3: CASTWAANQPQHF. The CDR3 DNA follows: TGTGCCAGCACCTGGGCAGCCAATCAGCCCCAGCATTTT.

This clonotype was seen just once. The chain recombines TRBV12-3 or TRBV12-4 with TRBJ1-1, with no clear D. This CDR3 is built from 12 residues. V was clipped by 1 base and J by 9 bases, with 9 bases between them. The CDR3 reads CASSLVGRKAFF. The DNA for the CDR3 is TGTGCCAGCAGTTTAGTGGGAAGGAAAGCTTTCTTT.

A single count supports this clonotype. The chain uses TRBV28 and TRBJ2-6, with D possibly TRBD1 on 5 matching bases. Deletions cut 4 bases from V and 0 bases from J, with 13 bases between. This CDR3 is 17 amino acids long. In germline, CDR1 is MDHEN, CDR2 SYDVKM. The CDR3 sequence is CASSWQGFLSGANVLTF. The CDR3, as DNA: TGTGCCAGCAGTTGGCAGGGCTTTCTCTCTGGGGCCAACGTCCTGACTTTC.

This clonotype came up many times. The chain links TRBV5-1 to TRBJ2-5; D is perhaps TRBD2 (6 bases). The germline V gene encodes CDR1 SGHRS and CDR2 YFSETQ. The CDR3 spans 15 residues. V was pared by 1 base and J by 2 bases, with 12 bases between. The CDR3 here is CASSLQGLVQETQYF. The CDR3 bases are TGCGCCAGCAGCTTGCAGGGACTCGTACAAGAGACCCAGTACTTC.

V usage is TRBV7-3 and J usage is TRBJ2-7, with D perhaps assigned TRBD1 or TRBD2 (5 bases each). Germline V gives CDR1 SGHTA, CDR2 FQGTGA. V was shortened by 5 bases and J by 4 bases, with 18 bases between the two germline ends. This CDR3 region has 15 residues. CDR3: CASSLGPATSYEQYF. CDR3 DNA sequence: TGTGCCAGCAGCCTGGGACCAGCGACTTCTTACGAGCAGTACTTC. Variable domain in full (rest from reference TRBV7-3 and TRBJ2-7): GAGVSQTPSNKVTEKGKYVELRCDPISGHTALYWYRQSLGQGPEFLIYFQGTGAADDSGLPNDRFFAVRPEGSVSTLKIQRTERGDSAVYLCASSLGPATSYEQYFGPGTRLTVT.

This clonotype was counted once. The J gene is TRBJ1-1, the V gene TRBV7-9, with TRBD1 matching 9 bases. Germline V gene sequence: CDR1 SEHNR, CDR2 FQNEAQ (reference sequence). The V and J ends lost 5 bases and 5 bases, in that order; junction bases with no gene match: 9. The CDR3 runs to 15 residues. The CDR3 loop reads CASSPLGQGYTEAFF. The DNA for the CDR3 is TGTGCCAGCAGCCCTCTGGGACAGGGTTATACTGAAGCTTTCTTT.